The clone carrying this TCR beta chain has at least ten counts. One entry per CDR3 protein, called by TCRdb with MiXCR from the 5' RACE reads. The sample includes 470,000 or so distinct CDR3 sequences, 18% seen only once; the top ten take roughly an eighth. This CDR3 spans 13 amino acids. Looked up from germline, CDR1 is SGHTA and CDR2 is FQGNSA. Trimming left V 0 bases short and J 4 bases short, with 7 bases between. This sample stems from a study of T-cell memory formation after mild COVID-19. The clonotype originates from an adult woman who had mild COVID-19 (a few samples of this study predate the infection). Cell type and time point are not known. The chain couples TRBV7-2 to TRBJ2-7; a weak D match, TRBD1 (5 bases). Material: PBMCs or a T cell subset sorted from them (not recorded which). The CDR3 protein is CASSLARQYEQYF. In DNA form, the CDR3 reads TGTGCCAGCAGCTTAGCGCGACAGTACGAGCAGTACTTC. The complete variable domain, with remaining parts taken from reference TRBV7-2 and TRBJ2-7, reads GAGVSQSPSNKVTEKGKDVELRCDPISGHTALYWYRQSLGQGLEFLIYFQGNSAPDKSGLPSDRFSAERTGGSVSTLTIQRTQQEDSAVYLCASSLARQYEQYFGPGTRLTVT.